The 14 T cell receptor beta chains presented below share a single source sample, sequenced in a study of vaccination effects on CD4 cells after COVID-19. Expansion of antigen-specific CD4+ T cells with viral peptide pools was carried out by the ViraFEST assay before sequencing. Isolating CD4+ T cells followed approximately 9 days of culture. The vaccine given was either BNT162b2 or mRNA-1273, in two doses. These receptors have no known antigen. Sequencing was performed with immunoSEQ multiplex PCR; in TCRdb, only in-frame clones are kept and a portion is missing. The sample has 70,000 to 85,000 clones; 80% to 85% are singletons. The material sequenced was CD4+ T cells from PBMCs cultured with HCoV-229E spike peptides, taken after COVID-19 vaccination. All receptors come from a human donor who received a COVID-19 vaccine.

The chain employs TRBV6-5 and TRBJ1-5; no clear D. The V end lost 5 bases, the J end lost 0 bases, and 11 bases lay between the germline ends. Germline values: CDR1 MNHEY, CDR2 SVGAGI. This CDR3 is built from 15 residues. The CDR3 DNA reads TGTGCCAGCAGTCCCCTCCTTTATAGCAATCAGCCCCAGCATTTT. It translates to CASSPLLYSNQPQHF.

The V call is TRBV12-3 or TRBV12-4, the J call TRBJ1-1, with 7 bases identical to TRBD1. With V trimmed by 6 bases and J by 7 bases, 8 bases remained unmatched. CDR3 length equals 13 residues. The CDR3 DNA follows: TGTGCCAGCAGCGGAGACAGGGTCAATGAAGCTTTCTTT. This gives the protein CASSGDRVNEAFF.

The V call is TRBV5-4, the J call TRBJ2-3, with D possibly matching TRBD1 (6 bases). The germline gives CDR1 SGHNT, CDR2 YYREEE (reference sequence). The CDR3 extends over 15 amino acids. With 4 bases removed from V and 2 bases from J, the gap between germline ends came to 14 bases. CDR3 sequence reads: CASSETGTHTDTQYF. The CDR3 region has the DNA TGTGCCAGCAGCGAGACCGGGACACACACAGATACGCAGTATTTT.

The chain combines TRBV6-5 with TRBJ1-1; TRBD1 is a possible D gene (5 bases). Trimming cost V 8 bases and J 10 bases, with 14 bases left between them. In germline, CDR1 is MNHEY, CDR2 SVGAGI. The CDR3 is 11 amino acids. CDR3 sequence (DNA): TGTGCCAGCGGGCAGGGCCCCGCAGCTTTCTTT. Translated, it gives CASGQGPAAFF.

J is TRBJ1-5 and V is TRBV28; unclear D gene. CDR3 length: 16 residues. Germline V gene lookup returns CDR1 MDHEN and CDR2 SYDVKM. Trimming left V 2 bases short and J 3 bases short, with 14 bases between. The CDR3 DNA follows: TGTGCCAGCAGTTTACCAGGCAGGTACGACAATCAGCCCCAGCATTTT. It translates to CASSLPGRYDNQPQHF.

CDR3 sequence reads: CASSPFGGVNTEAFF. CDR3 nucleotide sequence: TGTGCCAGCAGCCCCTTCGGGGGGGTGAACACTGAAGCTTTCTTT. The chain has TRBV6-5 and TRBJ1-1; maybe TRBD1 (5 bases). CDR1 is MNHEY and CDR2 is SVGAGI in the germline V gene. V was cut by 6 bases and J by 0 bases, with 14 bases left in between. This CDR3 has 15 residues.

This chain connects TRBV12-5 to TRBJ2-2, with 8 bases that match TRBD1. The CDR3 totals 16 residues. V lost 2 bases, J lost 2 bases, and 4 bases stayed unmatched. Germline CDR1 is LGHNT and CDR2 is FRNRAP. For the CDR3, the DNA is TGTGCTAGTGGTTTGAATCAGGGGGCCAACACCGGGGAGCTGTTTTTT. Protein sequence: CASGLNQGANTGELFF.

This chain links TRBV4-3 with TRBJ1-4, with 7 bases matching TRBD1. V lost 5 bases to trimming and J lost 1 base; unmatched junction nucleotides: 4. The germline gives CDR1 LGHNA, CDR2 YSLEER. The CDR3 extends over 15 amino acids. The CDR3 nucleotides are TGCGCCAGCAGCTCCCACAGGGGAACTAATGAAAAACTGTTTTTT. Its protein product is CASSSHRGTNEKLFF.

V gene TRBV5-6 combines with J gene TRBJ1-5; 7 nucleotides align to TRBD1. Germline V gene sequence: CDR1 SGHDT, CDR2 YYEEEE. The CDR3 contains 15 residues. Unmatched junction bases numbered 7, after V lost 5 bases and J lost 2 bases. CDR3 sequence reads: CASSRDRVGNQPQHF. Here the CDR3 DNA reads TGTGCCAGCAGTCGAGACAGGGTCGGCAATCAGCCCCAGCATTTT.

This sequence joins TRBV4-1 and TRBJ2-7; 7 bases are shared with TRBD2. V was clipped by 0 bases and J by 3 bases; unmatched bases: 5. The germline V gene encodes CDR1 MGHRA and CDR2 YSYEKL. The CDR3 contains 15 residues. The CDR3: CASSQDKREGYEQYV. The DNA for the CDR3 is TGCGCCAGCAGCCAAGATAAGAGGGAGGGCTACGAGCAGTACGTC.

The V gene is TRBV10-1, the J gene TRBJ1-1; D call uncertain. This CDR3 spans 13 amino acids. Trimming took off 3 bases at V and 6 bases at J, with 11 bases between the two ends. Germline V gene sequence: CDR1 WNHNN, CDR2 SYGVQD (reference sequence). CDR3 DNA sequence: TGCGCCAGCAGTGACCCTCCGCGGGCTGAAGCTTTCTTT. Translation gives CASSDPPRAEAFF.

V and J are TRBV15 and TRBJ1-1; D ambiguous. V lost 1 base to trimming and J lost 10 bases, with 16 bases between them. The CDR3 extends over 14 amino acids. The germline gives CDR1 LNHNV, CDR2 YYDKDF (reference sequence). This CDR3 reads CATSRGREGRGAFF. DNA of the CDR3: TGTGCCACCAGCAGAGGTAGGGAGGGTCGGGGAGCTTTCTTT.

V is TRBV29-1 and J is TRBJ2-5, with unresolved D. The CDR3 consists of 10 residues. The germline V gene has CDR1 SQVTM and CDR2 ANQGSEA. Trimming left V 7 bases short and J 3 bases short, with 6 bases between. The CDR3 region is CSGVEETQYF. In DNA, the CDR3 is TGCAGCGGGGTTGAAGAGACCCAGTACTTC.

This clone was recorded only once. For the CDR3, the DNA is TGTGCCAGCATCTCGGGGGGCACGAACACTGAAGCTTTCTTT. It is translated as CASISGGTNTEAFF. J is TRBJ1-1 and V is TRBV28, with D possibly TRBD1 on 6 matching bases. This CDR3 comprises 14 residues. Trimming pared 7 bases from V and 1 base from J, leaving 13 bases between. Germline V CDR1 and CDR2: MDHEN, SYDVKM. The entire variable domain, with the rest obtained from reference TRBV28 and TRBJ1-1, is as follows: DVKVTQSSRYLVKRTGEKVFLECVQDMDHENMFWYRQDPGLGLRLIYFSYDVKMKEKGDIPEGYSVSREKKERFSLILESASTNQTSMYLCASISGGTNTEAFFGQGTRLTVV.